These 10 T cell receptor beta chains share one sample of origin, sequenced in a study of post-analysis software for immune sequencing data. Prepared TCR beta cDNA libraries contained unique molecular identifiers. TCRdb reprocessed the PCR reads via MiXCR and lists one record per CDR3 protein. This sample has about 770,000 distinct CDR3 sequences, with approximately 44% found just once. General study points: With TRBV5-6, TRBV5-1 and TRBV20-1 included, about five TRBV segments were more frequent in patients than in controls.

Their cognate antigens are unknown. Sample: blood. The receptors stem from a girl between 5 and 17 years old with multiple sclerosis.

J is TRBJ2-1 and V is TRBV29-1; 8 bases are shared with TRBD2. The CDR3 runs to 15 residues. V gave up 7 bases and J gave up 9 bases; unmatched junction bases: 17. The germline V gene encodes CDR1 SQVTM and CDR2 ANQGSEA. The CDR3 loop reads CSAAGGAGDGGEQFF. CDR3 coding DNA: TGCAGCGCAGCAGGTGGAGCGGGAGACGGTGGTGAGCAGTTCTTC.

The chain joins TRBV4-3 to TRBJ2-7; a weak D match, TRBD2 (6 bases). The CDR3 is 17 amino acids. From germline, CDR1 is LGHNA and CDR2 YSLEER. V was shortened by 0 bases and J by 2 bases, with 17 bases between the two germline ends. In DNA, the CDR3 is TGCGCCAGCAGCCAAGACGTCCGGCGGGACGACACCTACGAGCAGTACTTC. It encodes CASSQDVRRDDTYEQYF.

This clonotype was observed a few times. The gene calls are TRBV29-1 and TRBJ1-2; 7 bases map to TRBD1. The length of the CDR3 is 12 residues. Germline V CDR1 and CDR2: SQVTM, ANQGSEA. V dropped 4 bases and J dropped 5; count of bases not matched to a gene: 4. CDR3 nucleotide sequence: TGCAGCGTTGGGACAGGAGGGTATGGCTACACCTTC. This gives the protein CSVGTGGYGYTF.

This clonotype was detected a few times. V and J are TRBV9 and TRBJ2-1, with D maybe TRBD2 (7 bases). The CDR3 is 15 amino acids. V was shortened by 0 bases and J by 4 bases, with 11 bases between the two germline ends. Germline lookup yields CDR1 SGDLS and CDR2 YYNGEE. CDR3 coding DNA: TGTGCCAGCAGCGTAGAGGGGGGAGGGTACAATGAGCAGTTCTTC. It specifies CASSVEGGGYNEQFF.

The CDR3 sequence is CASSVGGVDYEQYF. For the CDR3, the DNA is TGTGCCAGCAGCGTTGGGGGAGTGGACTACGAGCAGTACTTC. J is TRBJ2-7 and V is TRBV9; D is possibly TRBD1 or TRBD2 (5 bases each). The V gene's germline CDR1 is SGDLS and CDR2 YYNGEE. V was pared by 2 bases and J by 3 bases, with 12 bases between. CDR3 length: 14 residues.

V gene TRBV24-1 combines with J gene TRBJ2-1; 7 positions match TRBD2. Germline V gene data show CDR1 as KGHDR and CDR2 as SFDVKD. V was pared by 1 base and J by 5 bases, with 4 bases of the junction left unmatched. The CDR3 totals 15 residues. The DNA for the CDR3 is TGTGCCACCAGTGATTTCGGGACTACCAACAATGAGCAGTTCTTC. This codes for CATSDFGTTNNEQFF.

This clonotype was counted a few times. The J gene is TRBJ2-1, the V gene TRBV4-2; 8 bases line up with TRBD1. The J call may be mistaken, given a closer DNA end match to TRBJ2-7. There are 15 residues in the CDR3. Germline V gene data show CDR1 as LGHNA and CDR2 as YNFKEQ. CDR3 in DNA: TGTGCCAGCAGCCCCGACAGGGGATCCTACAATGAGCAGTACTTC. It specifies CASSPDRGSYNEQYF.

DNA of the CDR3: TGTGCCAGCAGCCAAGAGGGGCAACGCGGGGAGACCCAGTACTTC. Protein: CASSQEGQRGETQYF. This chain links TRBV4-2 with TRBJ2-5, with D perhaps given as TRBD1 or TRBD2 (5 bases each). The CDR3 extends over 15 amino acids. V lost 0 bases and J 5 bases, leaving 13 bases between the germline ends. Germline assignment: CDR1 LGHNA and CDR2 YNFKEQ.

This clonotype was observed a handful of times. The CDR3 DNA follows: TGCGCCAGCAGCTTGGCCCAAGGGACAGTGGATACGCAGTATTTT. This codes for CASSLAQGTVDTQYF. The genes are TRBV5-1 and TRBJ2-3, with 7 bases matching TRBD1. This CDR3 contains 15 residues. Germline CDR1 is SGHRS and CDR2 is YFSETQ. Unmatched junction bases numbered 7, after V lost 0 bases and J lost 6 bases.

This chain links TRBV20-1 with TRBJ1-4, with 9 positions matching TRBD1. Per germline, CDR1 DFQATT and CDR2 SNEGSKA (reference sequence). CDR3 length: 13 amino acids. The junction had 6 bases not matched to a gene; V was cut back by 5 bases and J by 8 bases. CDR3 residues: CSAGDRVREKLFF. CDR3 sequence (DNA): TGCAGTGCTGGGGACAGGGTTCGCGAAAAACTGTTTTTT.